A single sample gave rise to the 7 T cell receptor beta chains below, sequenced in a study of blood T cells in healthy people across ages. Next came a second PCR, run for about 6 to 12 cycles, which used a sample-barcoded 5' primer along with a J-beta primer mix. TCRdb reanalysed the 5' RACE reads using MiXCR and keeps one entry per CDR3 protein. Of nearly 800,000 distinct CDR3 sequences listed, more than 55% were seen once; the top ten hold about a quarter. The material sequenced was blood. These receptors all come from a man aged 40-55 years in good health.

This chain uses TRBV29-1 with TRBJ2-7, with a possible D match to TRBD2 (5 bases). Trimming pared 6 bases from V and 4 bases from J, leaving 16 bases between. Germline assignment: CDR1 SQVTM and CDR2 ANQGSEA. This CDR3 contains 13 residues. The CDR3 reads CSVIPGVTYEQYF. The DNA for the CDR3 is TGCAGCGTGATCCCCGGGGTGACATACGAGCAGTACTTC.

This sequence joins TRBV5-1 and TRBJ2-4, with D maybe TRBD2 (6 bases). The J call may be faulty, since TRBJ2-7 better matches the DNA end. Germline CDR1 and CDR2: SGHRS and YFSETQ. The length of the CDR3 is 14 residues. The CDR3 spells CASSPGGALYEQYF. Here the CDR3 DNA reads TGCGCCAGCAGTCCCGGAGGGGCACTCTACGAGCAGTACTTC.

The chain uses TRBV6-2 or TRBV6-3 and TRBJ1-2; 7 nucleotides align to TRBD1. Trimming cost V 6 bases and J 2 bases; bases outside gene matches: 6. This CDR3 spans 14 amino acids. The V gene's germline CDR1 is MNHEY and CDR2 SVGEGT. CDR3 sequence reads: CASSRTGQNYGYTF. CDR3 nucleotide sequence: TGTGCCAGCAGCCGAACGGGACAGAACTATGGCTACACCTTC.

This chain links TRBV7-2 with TRBJ2-5, with D possibly being TRBD1 or TRBD2 (5 bases each). Trimming stripped 0 bases from V and 5 bases from J, with 22 bases between. The CDR3 covers 18 residues. CDR1 SGHTA and CDR2 FQGNSA come from the germline V gene. The CDR3 DNA is TGTGCCAGCAGCTTAGCTTGGGGTGTATGGGACCCTGCGGAGACCCAGTACTTC. It encodes CASSLAWGVWDPAETQYF.

This sequence joins TRBV5-1 and TRBJ2-3; D not resolved. Trimming left V 2 bases short and J 0 bases short, with 10 bases between. Germline CDR1 and CDR2: SGHRS and YFSETQ. The CDR3 spans 15 residues. Written as DNA, the CDR3 is TGCGCCAGCAGCTTTCGGACGGAGAGCACAGATACGCAGTATTTT. It codes for CASSFRTESTDTQYF.

As DNA, the CDR3 is TGTGCCAGCAGTTACCGGGACAGGGCTGAGCCCCAGCATTTT. Its translation is CASSYRDRAEPQHF. The chain couples TRBV6-6 to TRBJ1-5; 9 bases agree with TRBD1. The CDR3 contains 14 residues. CDR1 and CDR2 from the germline V gene are MNHNY and SVGAGI (reference sequence). Losses at the gene ends were 2 bases for V and 8 bases for J; bases not matched to a gene: 4.

In this sample, this clonotype turned up a few times. The CDR3 here is CSASPWTGKETQYF. Here the CDR3 DNA reads TGCAGTGCTAGTCCTTGGACAGGGAAGGAGACCCAGTACTTC. The genes are TRBV20-1 and TRBJ2-5; 8 nucleotides match TRBD1. Germline V gene sequence: CDR1 DFQATT, CDR2 SNEGSKA (reference sequence). With 3 bases clipped from V and 5 bases from J, the junction kept 8 bases outside the gene matches. The CDR3 has 14 amino acids.